The 4 T cell receptor beta chains in this list originate from one sample, sequenced in a study of Ad26.COV2.S vaccination and SARS-CoV-2 variants. Treatment reported: around 19 received Ad26.COV2.S at low or high dose, single or two shots; about 5 received placebo; per-sample allocation not given. Day 63 following the first vaccine or placebo injection was when the samples were taken. The repertoire was sequenced with immunoSEQ multiplex PCR; TCRdb's copy has only in-frame clones and lacks some. The sample includes around 320,000 clones, about 85% of them seen just once. Sample: peripheral blood, taken in a trial of Ad26.COV2.S vaccine versus placebo. All receptors come from a person between 18 and 65 years old who received the Ad26.COV2.S COVID-19 vaccine or a placebo.

V gene TRBV2 combines with J gene TRBJ1-1; unclear D gene. CDR1 is SNHLY, CDR2 FYNNEI, per germline. V gave up 5 bases and J gave up 5 bases, with 15 bases separating them. There are 14 residues in the CDR3. CDR3 protein: CASSKDVDKTEAFF. In DNA form, the CDR3 reads TGTGCCAGCAGTAAGGACGTTGATAAAACTGAAGCTTTCTTT.

This chain joins TRBV5-4 and TRBJ1-2; 8 bases fit TRBD1. The CDR3 consists of 15 residues. V was pared by 3 bases and J by 1 base, with 5 bases of the junction left unmatched. Germline-derived CDR1 and CDR2 are SGHNT and YYREEE (reference sequence). CDR3 protein: CASSWGQVFNYGYTF. The CDR3 DNA reads TGTGCCAGCAGCTGGGGACAGGTCTTTAACTATGGCTACACCTTC.

V is TRBV5-1 and J is TRBJ2-5, with TRBD2 matching 8 bases. V trimming: 4 bases; J trimming: 5 bases; junction bases outside the gene matches: 10. The CDR3 covers 15 residues. The germline gives CDR1 SGHRS, CDR2 YFSETQ. CDR3 protein: CASSPHGLATETQYF. The CDR3 DNA sequence: TGCGCCAGCAGCCCCCACGGACTAGCTACGGAGACCCAGTACTTC.

CDR3 loop: CASSSGDGPTEAFF. In DNA, the CDR3 is TGCGCCAGCAGCTCTGGAGATGGACCCACTGAAGCTTTCTTT. This sequence joins TRBV5-1 and TRBJ1-1; D remains unclear. The CDR3 covers 14 residues. Germline CDR1 SGHRS, CDR2 YFSETQ. The V gene lost 3 bases and the J gene lost 4 bases, with 13 bases spanning the gap.